The clone carrying this TCR beta chain occurred many times. These data are taken from a study of T cells in Graves' hyperthyroidism and ophthalmopathy. There were TCR beta CDR3 regions amplified from RNA transcripts. First-round RT-PCR of the TCR CDR3 relied on the HTBI primer set. TCRdb independently ran MiXCR on the multiplex PCR reads; one entry per CDR3 protein. This table has around 560,000 distinct CDR3 sequences, approximately 15% appearing once. The sample taken for sequencing was blood. The receptor was isolated from a woman between 18 and 30 years old with Graves' hyperthyroidism.

The CDR3 DNA follows: TGTGCCTGGAGTGTACTCCGGAGGAACACTGAAGCTTTCTTT. It codes for CAWSVLRRNTEAFF. The J gene is TRBJ1-1, the V gene TRBV30; D not certain. Trimming left V 0 bases short and J 1 base short, with 9 bases between. The CDR3 length is 14 residues. Germline assignment: CDR1 GTSNPN and CDR2 SVGIG (reference sequence).